The rows below give T cell receptor beta chains drawn from one sample of a study of brain T cells in children with intractable seizures. Method: immunoSEQ multiplex PCR; TCRdb's copy keeps in-frame clones and lacks some. The repertoire holds about 80,000 clones, with more than 75% as singletons. Sequences were derived from peripheral blood, sampled at surgery. These receptors were taken from a girl aged 2-10 years with Rasmussen encephalitis and intractable seizures. Both conserved end residues are trimmed from each CDR3. The order of the fields is J gene, V gene, CDR3 protein.

>TRBJ1-5|TRBV19
ASSPGTNQPQH
>TRBJ2-1|TRBV6-4
ASSPGTGRRDEQF
>TRBJ2-3|TRBV7-2
ASSLFLRGSTDTQY
>TRBJ1-2|TRBV9
ASSVATGDGYT
>TRBJ1-6|TRBV10-3
AISESGGASPLH
>TRBJ2-7|TRBV7-8
ASSWTSGSYEQY
>TRBJ2-3|TRBV9
ASSKGGDTDTQY
>TRBJ1-2|TRBV6-2/TRBV6-3
ASSPVEDYGYT
>TRBJ1-1|TRBV6-6
ASSYSWDLNTEAF
>TRBJ2-5|TRBV11-2
ASSLFPLVVEETQY
>TRBJ1-5|TRBV19
ASGGTGNQPQH
>TRBJ2-3|TRBV20-1
SARLTDTQY
>TRBJ1-2|TRBV14
ASSRADYGYT
>TRBJ1-3|TRBV11-2
ASSLGRSSGNTIY
>TRBJ2-5|TRBV6-2/TRBV6-3
ASSSLMTSEVETQY
>TRBJ2-3|TRBV3-1/TRBV3-2
ASSPPGTRSTDTQY
>TRBJ2-7|TRBV14
ASSQVAGLSYEQY
>TRBJ1-5|TRBV2
ASSEGRGIVGQQPQH
>TRBJ2-2|TRBV2
ANRLADNTGELF
>TRBJ2-7|TRBV27
ASRGRGLAAVYEQY
>TRBJ2-7|TRBV4-1
ASSQPGQGSYEQY
>TRBJ1-1|TRBV30
AWSRGANTEAF
>TRBJ2-2|TRBV11-3
ASSRTGETGELF
>TRBJ2-2|TRBV28
AGRGTGAGFWRSGELF
>TRBJ2-5|TRBV9
ASSADSHQETQY
>TRBJ1-2|TRBV28
ASSITPLGQGYGYT
>TRBJ1-5|TRBV6-5
ASSPSLGSEPQH
>TRBJ2-1|TRBV9
ASSVETGPYNEQF
>TRBJ1-4|TRBV30
AWSPSDRRIGKLF
>TRBJ2-4|TRBV25-1
ASSEAPRNIQY
>TRBJ2-3|TRBV11-2
ASSVRGFSTDTQY
>TRBJ1-2|TRBV7-2
ASRPTRVNYGYT
>TRBJ2-7|TRBV5-1
ASSLEPPSGRAREQY
>TRBJ2-5|TRBV18
ASSPGLGETQY
>TRBJ2-1|TRBV9
ASSVIGQTVYNEQF
>TRBJ1-6|TRBV6-1
ASSEGRVSPLH
>TRBJ2-1|TRBV27
ASSSGLAGSYNEQF
>TRBJ2-1|TRBV7-3
ASSLKGLANEQF
>TRBJ2-5|TRBV7-2
ASSYQETQY
>TRBJ2-5|TRBV11-2
ASSLYQETQY
>TRBJ2-1|TRBV7-3
ASSLWVGGSEQF
>TRBJ2-5|TRBV25-1
ASTATTGGLAGVETQY
>TRBJ1-2|TRBV12-3/TRBV12-4
ASSPGLYGYT
>TRBJ2-2|TRBV5-6
ASSLKYTGELF
>TRBJ2-2|TRBV10-3
AIRAAANTGELF
>TRBJ2-7|TRBV12-3/TRBV12-4
ASSWTGDHEQY